The present TCR beta chain was sequenced within a study of blood T cell repertoires in COVID-19. The wider study: Both acute and convalescent COVID-19 samples were obtained from the United States, Italy and Spain.

In the source study's methods: Cell counts per sample came from amplifying reference gene primers. Clones were read by immunoSEQ multiplex PCR, and TCRdb kept only the in-frame ones, dropping some. Clone size and the V and J calls come from that table; the DNA yielded D and trimming. The sample lists more than 150,000 clones, around 87% occurring once. Per germline, CDR1 SGHVS and CDR2 FNYEAQ. There are 15 residues in the CDR3. V dropped 4 bases and J dropped 1; count of bases not matched to a gene: 2. The rearrangement links TRBV7-6 to TRBJ1-3; 9 bases are a match to TRBD1. Sequences were obtained from peripheral blood. The clonotype was recovered from a man between 40 and 49 years old with active or convalescent COVID-19. The CDR3 DNA is TGTGCCAGCAGCTCCGGGACAGGGTCTGGAAACACCATATATTTT. Translated, it gives CASSSGTGSGNTIYF. The full variable domain, with the rest looked up from reference TRBV7-6 and TRBJ1-3, is GAGVSQSPRYKVTKRGQDVALRCDPISGHVSLYWYRQALGQGPEFLTYFNYEAQQDKSGLPNDRFSAERPEGSISTLTIQRTEQRDSAMYRCASSSGTGSGNTIYFGEGSWLTVV.